This T cell receptor (beta chain) was documented in a study of cytomegalovirus exposure and HLA in healthy donors (dated by TCRdb to 2015 to 2018). Broadly, across the study: An earlier analysis of approximately 640 of the donors reported more than 250 Gb of sequence data and 100 million to 130 million unique TCR beta sequences from about 200 million T cells. A later analysis re-analyzed previously published TCR beta repertoires from 666 donors and added high-resolution HLA genotyping to study TCR occurrence patterns. Donor age, sex, ethnicity and CMV serostatus were collected together with the repertoire data. High-throughput TCR immunosequencing, statistical association of individual TCRs with disease status, and machine learning were combined to predict cytomegalovirus infection status. Along with the approximately 700-subject first cohort, a separate validation cohort of over a hundred different subjects was used. An earlier analysis of 500 to 750 of the donors applied high-throughput TCR beta sequencing to assess whether each TCR beta V gene segment acted as functional or pseudogenic. All discovery cohort repertoires had been generated on a single sequencing platform. An early release that covered about 600 HLA-typed donors contained 300 to 350 gigabases of sequencing data and 75 million to 100 million unique TCR sequences. Roughly five DR-DQ haplotypes were handled as single units for association and clustering, since linkage in the cohort was strong. A later genetic analysis used genome-wide SNP genotypes for about 65% of the roughly 700 donors, treating that subset as a discovery cohort. In the later analysis, no new phenotypic data were used to find candidate immune exposures; instead, reliance was placed on TCR beta sequences and their occurrence across donors. The study aimed to test whether signatures of past pathogen exposure could be identified by cataloging public T cell receptors. The study profiled the T cell repertoires of under 700 subjects by immunosequencing and related them to cytomegalovirus serostatus. The number of donors typed differed by locus, with 629-630 for A, B, C, DRB1 and DQB1, more than 500 for DQA1, some 570 for DPA1, and some 450 for DPB1. HLA typing included class I and class II loci at four-digit resolution. Of the roughly 400 genotyped donors, approximately 80% fell in the genetic ancestry cluster associated with self-reported Caucasian donors. Among about 410 genotyped donors of the cohort, an average of roughly 230,000 unique TCR beta nucleotide sequences was sequenced per donor, of which 15% to 20% were non-productive. General findings and caveats noted by the study authors: A later analysis reported that several top co-occurrence clusters appeared linked to parvovirus B19, influenza, CMV and Epstein-Barr virus. In a later analysis, HLA-associated TCR beta chains showed more clonal expansion and lower generation probabilities than non-associated chains that were equally common. In a later genetic analysis, a missense DCLRE1C variant was associated with V-gene and J-gene trimming of TCR beta chains, and the association was replicated in an independent cohort. The classifier was reported to diagnose cytomegalovirus status with high specificity and sensitivity in both the original and validation cohorts. Linkage disequilibrium might explain the correlated functional status among segregating V segments, but an unknown experimental factor could not be ruled out. A later analysis associated some 17,000 TCR beta sequences with specific HLA alleles at a false discovery rate of 0.05. A group of highly shared sequence variants was considered likely to be a technical artifact of the sequencing pipeline. The 87-base-pair reads could not distinguish some IMGT-functional V segments, including TRBV6-2 and TRBV6-3, so those segments were excluded. For the cohort, immune exposure information was limited to CMV serostatus. Because counts were too low, about 15 rarely observed V segments, including chromosome 9 orphons, were left out of the earlier analysis of over 550 of the donors. In a later analysis, the rate of TCR association differed among HLA loci, with DRB1 alleles having the most associated TCRs and HLA-C alleles having the fewest. The authors suggested that the approach could potentially be extended to other disease states and immunological phenotypes. Broadly in line with IMGT annotations, most TCR beta V segments showed up in productive rearrangements about 87% or about 30% of the time in an earlier analysis of 450 to 600 of the donors. The study gave a list of more than 150 TCR beta chains associated with cytomegalovirus. Presence/absence analyses assumed roughly uniform sequencing depth across donors, an assumption that may not hold. A further reported finding was that TCR beta sequences accurately predicted the HLA-A and HLA-B alleles for most subjects in the first cohort. Compared with the 666-donor mean, donors in an Asian-associated ancestry cluster had fewer N-insertions in productive TCRs, according to a later genetic analysis. When HLA alleles, especially DR and DQ, strongly co-occurred, TCR associations were difficult to assign to individual alleles. Because some donors lacked HLA typing at each locus, the association tests relied only on the typed subset. Most CMV-associated TCR beta chains appeared to be HLA-restricted in a later analysis, and the HLA associations seemed to be driven largely by CMV exposure. Most TCR sequences were seen in very few donors, while some public TCRs were found in many individuals. In this cohort, only TCR beta chains were sequenced, and detectable features were limited by the absence of alpha or paired-chain data. In vitro tests confirmed that a few of the cytomegalovirus-associated TCR beta chains recognize cytomegalovirus antigens.

The count of this clone is one. The clone's antigen remains unknown. No much larger clone exists at a distance of one base, and base qualities are not known. In total, roughly 670 healthy bone marrow donors made up the cohort. All cohort members were sampled while nominally healthy, although unrecorded immune exposures were likely present. The donor was CMV seropositive and was included in the group of 250 to 300 seropositive cohort members. A peripheral blood sample was provided by each donor, and peripheral blood mononuclear cells were used for TCR beta sequencing. The Qiagen DNeasy Blood Extraction Kit was used to extract genomic DNA from the blood cell samples. Trimming removed 1 base from V and 2 bases from J, leaving 26 bases between the germline ends. From its cysteine to its phenylalanine, the CDR3 spans 20 amino acids. Here the CDR3 DNA is all that survives: 60 bases in frame from base 1. Based on the germline V gene, the CDR1 and CDR2 sequences are MRHNA and SNTAGT.

Library method: the immunoSEQ multiplex PCR assay. The multiplex PCR relied on a mix of 60 forward primers for TCR Vbeta segments and 13 reverse primers for TCR Jbeta segments. The CDR3 region of rearranged TCR beta genes was amplified from genomic DNA by a multiplex PCR assay. On the Illumina HiSeq System, the amplified TCR beta libraries were sequenced as 87-base-pair reads. Regarding the original processing steps: A later analysis counted tens of millions of unique TCR beta chains across the approximately 700 repertoires, and 10 million to 11 million of these chains were shared by at least two donors. To remove PCR and sequencing errors, raw reads were error-corrected and collapsed into unique sequences using a nearest-neighbor algorithm that merged closely related sequences. CDR3 sequences were aligned to IMGT reference sequences to assign V, D and J gene segments. For a sequence to be retained, at least a six-nucleotide match to both a V gene segment and a J gene segment was required. A rearrangement counted as productive if the CDR3 had no stop codons and remained in frame with V and J, and every other rearrangement counted as non-productive. CDR3 was defined according to IMGT convention as the region running from the second conserved V-encoded cysteine to the conserved J-encoded phenylalanine. In an earlier analysis of around 540 of the donors, sequences lacking an unambiguous match to a single V gene segment were excluded. An earlier analysis of a few hundred of the donors called V segments functional above 56.7% productive rearrangements and segregating when the between-donor standard deviation exceeded 5%. A statistical classification framework was built to diagnose cytomegalovirus status from the catalog of TCR beta chain sequences. V and J gene assignment, in a later analysis, came from comparing TCR nucleotide sequences with IMGT/GENE-DB human TR gene sequences. The TCRdist pipeline was used in a later analysis to assign CDR3 sequences and most-parsimonious VDJ recombination scenarios. In a later analysis, every TCR beta chain was defined by the combination of its CDR3 amino acid sequence and its V-gene family, and reads without a unique V-gene family were dropped. As a way to deal with suspected cross-contamination and a sequencing artifact, a later analysis dropped 450 to 600 nucleotide sequences that were highly shared and had low generation probability. In a later analysis, a clonal expansion index for each public chain was calculated from normalized within-repertoire ranks of inferred template counts. A later analysis computed generation probabilities with a VDJ recombination model fitted to out-of-frame rearrangements, and checked the results against IGoR. In a later analysis, TCR-TCR, TCR-HLA and TCR-CMV co-occurrence was scored with hypergeometric tests, and a repertoire-size bias correction was applied to TCR pairs. A later analysis estimated false discovery rates by permuting HLA or CMV assignments 20 times. In a later analysis, co-occurring TCRs were grouped with DBSCAN, and TCRdist sequence similarity was added when clustering was performed within HLA-allele-positive subsets. Co-occurrence clustering excluded repertoires with fewer than 30,000 or more than 120,000 public chains, plus five with anomalous nucleotide sharing. Sourced from immuneACCESS, this table was stored by TCRdb with only in-frame sequences that have V and J called. A share of the clones is absent; for the studies checked, an unresolved V gene accounts for under half, and the remainder has no known explanation. The D gene and trimming were derived from the DNA, and the V and J assignments and clone size from that table. This sample gives roughly 190,000 clones in total; 70% to 80% of them show up just once. Of the sample, roughly 1.9% falls within the top ten clones.

The chain is encoded by TRBV6-4 joined to TRBJ1-2; the D gene is perhaps TRBD1, on 6 matching bases. This sequence was found in a woman in her 30s in good health and CMV-seropositive. The sample was PBMCs. The CDR3 protein: CASSDWNPLPKAGVNYGYTF. The sequenced DNA is TGTGCCAGCAGTGACTGGAACCCTCTACCCAAGGCAGGGGTAAACTATGGCTACACCTTC.